This T cell receptor beta chain was recovered during a study of blood T cells in healthy people across ages. Whole-study findings and limits: Long-lived donors had more naive CD4+ cells and higher diversity than aged donors.

Trimming shortened V by 0 bases and J by 4 bases, and 10 bases separated the two germline ends. Looked up from germline, CDR1 is MNHEY and CDR2 is SVGEGT. The CDR3 spans 16 residues. In regard to this clonotype: Its antigen is as yet unknown.

A sample-barcoded 5' primer and a J-beta primer mix were used in a second PCR of about 7 to 12 cycles. TCRdb reanalysed the 5' RACE reads using MiXCR and keeps one entry per CDR3 protein. The sample shows 650,000 to 1,000,000 distinct CDR3 sequences, less than 60% of them seen only once. The source of this sequence is a man older than 75 in good health. Sequencing input: blood. The chain combines TRBV6-2 or TRBV6-3 with TRBJ2-6; tentatively, D is TRBD2 (5 bases). The CDR3 DNA is TGTGCCAGCAGTTACTCCCGGGTAGCGGGGGCCAACGTCCTGACTTTC. Translating gives CASSYSRVAGANVLTF.